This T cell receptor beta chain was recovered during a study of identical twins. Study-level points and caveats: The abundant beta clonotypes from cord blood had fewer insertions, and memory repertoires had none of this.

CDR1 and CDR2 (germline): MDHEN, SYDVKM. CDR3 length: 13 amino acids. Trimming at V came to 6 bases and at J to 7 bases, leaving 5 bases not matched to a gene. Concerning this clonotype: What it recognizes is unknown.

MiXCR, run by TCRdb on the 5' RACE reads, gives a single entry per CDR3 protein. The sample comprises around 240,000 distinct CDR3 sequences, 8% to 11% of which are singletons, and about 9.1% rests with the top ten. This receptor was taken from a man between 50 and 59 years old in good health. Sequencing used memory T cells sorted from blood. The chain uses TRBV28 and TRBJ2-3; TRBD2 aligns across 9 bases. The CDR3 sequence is CASRGGGAYTQYF. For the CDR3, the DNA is TGTGCCAGCAGAGGCGGGGGGGCTTATACGCAGTATTTT.